The TCR beta chain under discussion was sequenced for a study of shared clonotypes between healthy human individuals. This table comes from immunoSEQ multiplex PCR, and its TCRdb copy is limited to in-frame clones, with some not included. The sample shows 550,000 to 750,000 clones, around 95% of them seen only once. Naive CD8 cells lacked CD45RO and underwent positive selection for CCR7, leaving out terminally differentiated effector memory CD45RA+ cells. There were no recent acute infections or vaccinations among the donors, who were healthy HIV-negative adults. With respect to this clone: Antigen unknown. Other DNA sequences in the sample encode the same CDR3.

Whole-study findings and limits: Naive CD4 clonotypes overlapped across a handful of donors at roughly 5.1%. The small donor group covered limited genetic and exposure diversity.

CDR1 is MNHEY, CDR2 SMNVEV, per germline (reference sequence). The CDR3 is made up of 12 amino acids. Trimming removed 3 bases at V and 3 bases at J, with 3 bases between. This chain connects TRBV27 to TRBJ1-5; no firm D call. This TCR came from a woman in her twenties or thirties in good health. Sequenced: naive CD8+ T cells sorted from blood. The CDR3 region is CASSFPNQPQHF. In nucleotides, the CDR3 is TGTGCCAGCAGTTTCCCCAATCAGCCCCAGCATTTT.